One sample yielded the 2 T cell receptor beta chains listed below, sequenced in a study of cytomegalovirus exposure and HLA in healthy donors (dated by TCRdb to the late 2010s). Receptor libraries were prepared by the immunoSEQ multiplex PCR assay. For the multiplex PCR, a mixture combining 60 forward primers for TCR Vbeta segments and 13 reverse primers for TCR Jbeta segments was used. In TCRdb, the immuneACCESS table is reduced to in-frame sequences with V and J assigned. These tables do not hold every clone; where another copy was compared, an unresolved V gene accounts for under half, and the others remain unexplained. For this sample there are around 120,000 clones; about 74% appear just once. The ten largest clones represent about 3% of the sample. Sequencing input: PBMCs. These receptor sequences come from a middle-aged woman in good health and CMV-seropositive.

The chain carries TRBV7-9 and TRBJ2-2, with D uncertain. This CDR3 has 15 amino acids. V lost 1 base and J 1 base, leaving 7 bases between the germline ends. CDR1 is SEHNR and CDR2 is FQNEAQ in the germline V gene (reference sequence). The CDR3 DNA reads TGTGCCAGCAGCTTAGGTGCAGGGAACACCGGGGAGCTGTTTTTT. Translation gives CASSLGAGNTGELFF. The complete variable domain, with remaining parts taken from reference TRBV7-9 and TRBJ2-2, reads DTGVSQNPRHKITKRGQNVTFRCDPISEHNRLYWYRQTLGQGPEFLTYFQNEAQLEKSRLLSDRFSAERPKGSFSTLEIQRTEQGDSAMYLCASSLGAGNTGELFFGEGSRLTVL.

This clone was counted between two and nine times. The CDR3 loop reads CASRGSGSNTGELFF. DNA for the CDR3: TGTGCCAGCAGGGGTAGCGGGAGCAACACCGGGGAGCTGTTTTTT. The V gene is TRBV2, the J gene TRBJ2-2; 9 bases fit TRBD2. The ends lost 6 bases at V and 2 bases at J; junction bases unmatched: 4. Germline-derived CDR1 and CDR2 are SNHLY and FYNNEI. The CDR3 has 15 amino acids.